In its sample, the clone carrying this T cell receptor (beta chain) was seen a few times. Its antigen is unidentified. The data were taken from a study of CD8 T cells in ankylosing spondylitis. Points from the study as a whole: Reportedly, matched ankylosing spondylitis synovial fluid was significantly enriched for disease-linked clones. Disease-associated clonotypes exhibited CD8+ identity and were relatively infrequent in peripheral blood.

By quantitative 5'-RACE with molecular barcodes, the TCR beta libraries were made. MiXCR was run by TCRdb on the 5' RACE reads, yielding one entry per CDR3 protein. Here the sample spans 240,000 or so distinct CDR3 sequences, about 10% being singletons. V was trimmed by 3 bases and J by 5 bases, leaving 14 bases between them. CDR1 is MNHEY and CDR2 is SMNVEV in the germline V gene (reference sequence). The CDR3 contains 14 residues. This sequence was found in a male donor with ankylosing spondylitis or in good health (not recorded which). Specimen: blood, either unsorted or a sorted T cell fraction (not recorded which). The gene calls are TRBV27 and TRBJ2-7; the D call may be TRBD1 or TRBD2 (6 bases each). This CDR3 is CASSFLTGRHEQYF. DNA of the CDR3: TGTGCCAGCAGTTTCCTCACAGGGAGGCACGAGCAGTACTTC.